The entry that follows covers one T cell receptor beta chain sequence. Its antigen is still unknown. The assay was immunoSEQ multiplex PCR, and TCRdb's table has in-frame clones only and misses some. The table lists around 240,000 clones, approximately 88% of them singletons. The data stem from a study of Ad26.COV2.S vaccination and SARS-CoV-2 variants. Study summary: Donor was one of the participants in the Ad26.COV2.S arm of the COV1001 trial. Overall study results and limits: The analyses of TCR breadth and depth may have understated the size of total T cell responses.

The treatment denotes: about 20 received Ad26.COV2.S at low or high dose, single or two shots; 5 received placebo; per-sample allocation not given. Sampling was done on day 63 after the first vaccine or placebo injection. The CDR3 contains 12 residues. Trimming took off 4 bases at V and 7 bases at J, with 6 bases between the two ends. Germline CDR1 and CDR2: KGHDR and SFDVKD. This chain connects TRBV24-1 to TRBJ2-2; D not resolved. The source material was peripheral blood, sampled in a trial of Ad26.COV2.S vaccine versus placebo. The TCR was taken from a person between 18 and 65 years old who received the Ad26.COV2.S COVID-19 vaccine or a placebo. For the CDR3, the DNA is TGTGCCACCAGTGAAGGATACGGGGAGCTGTTTTTT. Protein sequence: CATSEGYGELFF.